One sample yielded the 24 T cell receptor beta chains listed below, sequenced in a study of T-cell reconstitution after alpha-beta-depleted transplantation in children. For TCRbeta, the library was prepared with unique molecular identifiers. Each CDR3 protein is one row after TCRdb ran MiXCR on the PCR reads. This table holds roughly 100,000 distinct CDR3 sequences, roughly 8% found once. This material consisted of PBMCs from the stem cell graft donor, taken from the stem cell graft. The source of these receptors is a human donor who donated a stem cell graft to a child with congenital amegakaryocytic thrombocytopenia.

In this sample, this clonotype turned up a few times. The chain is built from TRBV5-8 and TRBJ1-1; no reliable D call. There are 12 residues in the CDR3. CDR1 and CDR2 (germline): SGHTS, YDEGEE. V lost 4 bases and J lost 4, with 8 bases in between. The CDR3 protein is CASSDIGTEAFF. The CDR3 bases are TGTGCCAGCAGCGACATAGGCACTGAAGCTTTCTTT.

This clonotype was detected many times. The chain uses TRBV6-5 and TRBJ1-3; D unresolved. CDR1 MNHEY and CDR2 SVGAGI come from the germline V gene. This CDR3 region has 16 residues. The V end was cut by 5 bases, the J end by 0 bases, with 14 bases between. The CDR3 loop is CASSVLGRNSGNTIYF. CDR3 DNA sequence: TGTGCCAGCAGTGTTCTCGGCAGAAACTCTGGAAACACCATATATTTT.

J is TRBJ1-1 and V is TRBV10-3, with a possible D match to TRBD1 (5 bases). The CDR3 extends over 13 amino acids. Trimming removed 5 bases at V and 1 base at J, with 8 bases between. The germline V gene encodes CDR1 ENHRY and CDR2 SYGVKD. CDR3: CAISRDRNTEAFF. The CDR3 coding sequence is TGTGCCATCAGTAGAGACAGGAACACTGAAGCTTTCTTT.

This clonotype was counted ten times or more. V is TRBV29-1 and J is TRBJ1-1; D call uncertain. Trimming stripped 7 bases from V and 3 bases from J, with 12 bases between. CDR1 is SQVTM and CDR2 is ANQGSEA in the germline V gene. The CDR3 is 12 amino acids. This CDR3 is CSGHQSDTEAFF. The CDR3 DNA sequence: TGCAGCGGCCACCAGTCGGACACTGAAGCTTTCTTT. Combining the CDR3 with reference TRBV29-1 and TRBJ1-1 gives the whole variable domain SAVISQKPSRDICQRGTSLTIQCQVDSQVTMMFWYRQQPGQSLTLIATANQGSEATYESGFVIDKFPISRPNLTFSTLTVSNMSPEDSSIYLCSGHQSDTEAFFGQGTRLTVV.

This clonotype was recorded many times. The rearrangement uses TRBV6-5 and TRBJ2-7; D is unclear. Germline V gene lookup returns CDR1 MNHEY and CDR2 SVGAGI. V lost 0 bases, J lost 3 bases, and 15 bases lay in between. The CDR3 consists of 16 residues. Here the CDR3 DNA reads TGTGCCAGCAGTTACTCGATAAGCAGGCGCTACTACGAGCAGTACTTC. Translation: CASSYSISRRYYEQYF.

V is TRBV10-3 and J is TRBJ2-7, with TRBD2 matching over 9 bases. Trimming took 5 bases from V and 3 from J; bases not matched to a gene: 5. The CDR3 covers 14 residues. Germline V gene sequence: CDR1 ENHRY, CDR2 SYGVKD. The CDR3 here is CAISPTSGGYEQYF. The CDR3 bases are TGTGCCATCAGTCCGACTAGCGGAGGCTACGAGCAGTACTTC.

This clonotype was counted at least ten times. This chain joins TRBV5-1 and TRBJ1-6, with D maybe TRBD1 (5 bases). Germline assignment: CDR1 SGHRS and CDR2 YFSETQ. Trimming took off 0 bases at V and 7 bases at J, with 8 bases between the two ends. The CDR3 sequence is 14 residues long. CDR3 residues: CASSLVSGNSPLHF. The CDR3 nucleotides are TGCGCCAGCAGCTTGGTATCAGGGAATTCACCCCTCCACTTT. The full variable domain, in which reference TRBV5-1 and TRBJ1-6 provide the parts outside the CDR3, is KAGVTQTPRYLIKTRGQQVTLSCSPISGHRSVSWYQQTPGQGLQFLFEYFSETQRNKGNFPGRFSGRQFSNSRSEMNVSTLELGDSALYLCASSLVSGNSPLHFGNGTRLTVT.

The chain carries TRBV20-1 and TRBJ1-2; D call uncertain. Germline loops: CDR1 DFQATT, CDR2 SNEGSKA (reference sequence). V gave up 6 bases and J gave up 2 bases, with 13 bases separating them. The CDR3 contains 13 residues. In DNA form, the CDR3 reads TGCAGTGCGTCTCGACAACTCAACTATGGCTACACCTTC. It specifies CSASRQLNYGYTF.

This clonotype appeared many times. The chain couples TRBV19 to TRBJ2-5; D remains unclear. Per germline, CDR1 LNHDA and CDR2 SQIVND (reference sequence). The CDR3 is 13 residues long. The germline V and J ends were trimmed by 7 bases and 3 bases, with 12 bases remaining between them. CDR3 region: CASTPADKETQYF. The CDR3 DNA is TGTGCCAGTACCCCCGCGGATAAAGAGACCCAGTACTTC. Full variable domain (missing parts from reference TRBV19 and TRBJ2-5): DGGITQSPKYLFRKEGQNVTLSCEQNLNHDAMYWYRQDPGQGLRLIYYSQIVNDFQKGDIAEGYSVSREKKESFPLTVTSAQKNPTAFYLCASTPADKETQYFGPGTRLLVL.

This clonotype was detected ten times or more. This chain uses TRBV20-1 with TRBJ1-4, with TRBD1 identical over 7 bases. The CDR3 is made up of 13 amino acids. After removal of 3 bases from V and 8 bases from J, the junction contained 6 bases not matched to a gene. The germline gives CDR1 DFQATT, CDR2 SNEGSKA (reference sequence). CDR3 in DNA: TGCAGTGCTAGTGACAGGGTAGGCGAAAAACTGTTTTTT. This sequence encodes CSASDRVGEKLFF.

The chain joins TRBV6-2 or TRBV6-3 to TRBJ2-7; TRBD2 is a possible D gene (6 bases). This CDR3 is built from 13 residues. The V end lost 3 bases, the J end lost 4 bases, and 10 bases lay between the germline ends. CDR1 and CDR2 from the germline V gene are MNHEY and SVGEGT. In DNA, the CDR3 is TGTGCCAGCAGTTATCGACTAGTTTACGAGCAGTACTTC. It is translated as CASSYRLVYEQYF.

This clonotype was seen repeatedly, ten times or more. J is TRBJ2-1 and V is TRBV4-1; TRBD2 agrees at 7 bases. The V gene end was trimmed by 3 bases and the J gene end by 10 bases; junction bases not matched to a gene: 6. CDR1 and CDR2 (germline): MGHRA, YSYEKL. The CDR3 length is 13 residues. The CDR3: CASSQAGVGEQFF. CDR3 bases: TGCGCCAGCAGCCAGGCGGGAGTAGGCGAGCAGTTCTTC.

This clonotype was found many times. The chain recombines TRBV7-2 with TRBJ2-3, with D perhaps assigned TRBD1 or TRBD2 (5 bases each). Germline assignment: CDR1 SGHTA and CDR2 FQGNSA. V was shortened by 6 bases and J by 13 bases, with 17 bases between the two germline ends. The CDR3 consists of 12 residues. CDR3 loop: CASSSDVGEKYF. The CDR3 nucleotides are TGTGCCAGCAGTTCCGACGTGGGGGAAAAGTATTTT.

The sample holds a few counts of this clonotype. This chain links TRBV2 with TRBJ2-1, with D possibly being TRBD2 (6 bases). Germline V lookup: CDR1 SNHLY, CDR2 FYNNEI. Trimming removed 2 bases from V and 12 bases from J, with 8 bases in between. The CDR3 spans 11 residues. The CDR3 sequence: CASSELGGQFF. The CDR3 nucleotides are TGTGCCAGCAGTGAATTGGGGGGGCAGTTCTTC.

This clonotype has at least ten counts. DNA for the CDR3: TGTGCCAGCAGTTACTACACCGGGGAGCTGTTTTTT. This gives the protein CASSYYTGELFF. The rearrangement links TRBV6-2 or TRBV6-3 to TRBJ2-2; D gene uncertain. CDR3 length: 12 amino acids. Germline CDR1 MNHEY, CDR2 SVGEGT. V gave up 1 base and J gave up 3 bases, with 0 bases separating them.

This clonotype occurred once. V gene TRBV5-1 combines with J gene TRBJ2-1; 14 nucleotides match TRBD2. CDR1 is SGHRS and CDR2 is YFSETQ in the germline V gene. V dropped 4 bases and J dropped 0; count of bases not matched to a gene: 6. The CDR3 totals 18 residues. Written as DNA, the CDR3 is TGCGCCAGCAGCCCCGGGACTAGCGGGGGTAGCTCCTACAATGAGCAGTTCTTC. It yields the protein CASSPGTSGGSSYNEQFF. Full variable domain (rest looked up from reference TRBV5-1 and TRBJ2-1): KAGVTQTPRYLIKTRGQQVTLSCSPISGHRSVSWYQQTPGQGLQFLFEYFSETQRNKGNFPGRFSGRQFSNSRSEMNVSTLELGDSALYLCASSPGTSGGSSYNEQFFGPGTRLTVL.

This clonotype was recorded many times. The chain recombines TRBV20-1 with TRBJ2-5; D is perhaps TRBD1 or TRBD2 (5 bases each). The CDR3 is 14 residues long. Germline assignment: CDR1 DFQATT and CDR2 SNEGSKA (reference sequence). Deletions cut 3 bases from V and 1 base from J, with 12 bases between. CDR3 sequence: CSARDDSGQETQYF. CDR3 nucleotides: TGCAGTGCTAGGGACGACAGCGGCCAAGAGACCCAGTACTTC.

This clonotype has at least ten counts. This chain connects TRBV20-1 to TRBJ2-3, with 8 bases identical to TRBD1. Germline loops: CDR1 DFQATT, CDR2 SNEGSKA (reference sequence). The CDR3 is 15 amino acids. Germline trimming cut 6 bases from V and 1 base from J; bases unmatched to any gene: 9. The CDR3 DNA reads TGCAGTGCAACCCGCGGACAGGGAGGCACAGATACGCAGTATTTT. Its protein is CSATRGQGGTDTQYF.

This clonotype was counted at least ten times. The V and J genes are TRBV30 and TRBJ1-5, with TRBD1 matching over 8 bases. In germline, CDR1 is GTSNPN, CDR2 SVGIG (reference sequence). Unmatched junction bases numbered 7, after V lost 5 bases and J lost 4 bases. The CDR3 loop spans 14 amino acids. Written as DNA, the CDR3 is TGTGCCTGGGGGGGAGGGACAGGTAATCAGCCCCAGCATTTT. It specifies CAWGGGTGNQPQHF.

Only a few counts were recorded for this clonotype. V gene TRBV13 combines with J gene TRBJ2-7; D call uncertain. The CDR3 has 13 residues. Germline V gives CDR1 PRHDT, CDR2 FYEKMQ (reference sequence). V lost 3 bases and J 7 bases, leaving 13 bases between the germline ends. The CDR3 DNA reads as TGTGCCAGCAGCTTGGGGTCATTGGGAGAGCAGTACTTC. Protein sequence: CASSLGSLGEQYF. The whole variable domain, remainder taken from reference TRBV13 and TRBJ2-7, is AAGVIQSPRHLIKEKRETATLKCYPIPRHDTVYWYQQGPGQDPQFLISFYEKMQSDKGSIPDRFSAQQFSDYHSELNMSSLELGDSALYFCASSLGSLGEQYFGPGTRLTVT.

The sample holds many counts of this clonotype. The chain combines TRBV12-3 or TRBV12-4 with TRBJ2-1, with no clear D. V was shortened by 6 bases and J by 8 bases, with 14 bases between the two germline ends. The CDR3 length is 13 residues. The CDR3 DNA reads TGTGCCAGCAGCCTAGAACGGTTCGATGAGCAGTTCTTC. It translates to CASSLERFDEQFF.

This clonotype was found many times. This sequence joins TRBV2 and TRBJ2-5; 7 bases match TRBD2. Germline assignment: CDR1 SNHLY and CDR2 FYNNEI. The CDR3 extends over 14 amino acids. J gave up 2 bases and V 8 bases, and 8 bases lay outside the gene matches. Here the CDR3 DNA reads TGTGCCAGCGGGAGGGACCAGGGACAAGAGACCCAGTACTTC. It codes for CASGRDQGQETQYF.

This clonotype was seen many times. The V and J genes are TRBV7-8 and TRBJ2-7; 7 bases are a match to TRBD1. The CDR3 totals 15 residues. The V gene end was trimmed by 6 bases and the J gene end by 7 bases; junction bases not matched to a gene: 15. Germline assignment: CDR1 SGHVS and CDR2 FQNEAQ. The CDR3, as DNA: TGTGCCAGCAGAAAGGACAGGATCCCTTATGAGGAGCAGTACTTC. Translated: CASRKDRIPYEEQYF.

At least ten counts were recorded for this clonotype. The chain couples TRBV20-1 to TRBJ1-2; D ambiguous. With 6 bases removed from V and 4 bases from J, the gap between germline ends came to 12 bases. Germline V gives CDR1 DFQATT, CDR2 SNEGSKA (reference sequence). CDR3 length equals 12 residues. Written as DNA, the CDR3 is TGCAGTGCCCTACTCCTTACCTATGGCTACACCTTC. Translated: CSALLLTYGYTF.